This T cell receptor (beta chain) was captured by sequencing in a study of fetal regulatory T cell absence and autoimmunity. V lost 5 bases to trimming and J lost 4 bases; unmatched junction nucleotides: 0. CDR1 is MNHNY and CDR2 is SVGAGI in the germline V gene (reference sequence). The CDR3 consists of 12 residues. Regarding this clone: No antigen is known for it.

Study results and limitations: The oligoclonal enrichment was interpreted as supporting antigen-driven pancreatic autoimmunity before birth in IPEX syndrome. Cord blood and pancreas showed broadly similar TRB gene family usage.

The assay was run at survey level. The assay was immunoSEQ multiplex PCR, and TCRdb's table has in-frame clones only and misses some. The data show approximately 46,000 clones, just under 85% seen once. The source is a newborn boy with IPEX syndrome. Sequences were obtained from cord blood. The genes are TRBV6-6 and TRBJ2-7; 9 nucleotides line up with TRBD1. The CDR3 bases are TGTGCCAGCAGTGACAGGGGGTACGAGCAGTACTTC. It is translated as CASSDRGYEQYF.